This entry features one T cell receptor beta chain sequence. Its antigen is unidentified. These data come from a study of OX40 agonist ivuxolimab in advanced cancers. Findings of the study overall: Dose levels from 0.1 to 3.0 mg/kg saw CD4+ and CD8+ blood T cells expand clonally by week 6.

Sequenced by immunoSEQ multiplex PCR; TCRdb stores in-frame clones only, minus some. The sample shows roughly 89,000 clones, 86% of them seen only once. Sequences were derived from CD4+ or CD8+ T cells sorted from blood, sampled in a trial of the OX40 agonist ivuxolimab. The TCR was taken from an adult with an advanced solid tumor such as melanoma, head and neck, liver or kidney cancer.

This CDR3 is CASSQFTGSRTEAFF. The CDR3 DNA reads as TGTGCCAGCAGTCAGTTTACAGGGTCGCGAACTGAAGCTTTCTTT. The chain recombines TRBV7-6 with TRBJ1-1, with D tentatively TRBD1 (6 bases). This CDR3 has 15 residues. With 6 bases removed from V and 5 bases from J, the gap between germline ends came to 19 bases. CDR1 SGHVS and CDR2 FNYEAQ come from the germline V gene. The full variable domain, completed using reference TRBV7-6 and TRBJ1-1, is GAGVSQSPRYKVTKRGQDVALRCDPISGHVSLYWYRQALGQGPEFLTYFNYEAQQDKSGLPNDRFSAERPEGSISTLTIQRTEQRDSAMYRCASSQFTGSRTEAFFGQGTRLTVV.